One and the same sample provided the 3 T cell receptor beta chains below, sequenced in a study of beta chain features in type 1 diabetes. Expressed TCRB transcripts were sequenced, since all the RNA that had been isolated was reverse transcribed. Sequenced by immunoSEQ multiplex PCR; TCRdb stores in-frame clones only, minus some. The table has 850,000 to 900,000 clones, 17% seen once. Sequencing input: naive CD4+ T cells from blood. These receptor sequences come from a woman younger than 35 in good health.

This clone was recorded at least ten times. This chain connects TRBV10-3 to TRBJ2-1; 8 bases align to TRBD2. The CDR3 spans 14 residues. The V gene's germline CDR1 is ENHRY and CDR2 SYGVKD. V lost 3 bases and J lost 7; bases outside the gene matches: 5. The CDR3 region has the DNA TGTGCCATCAGTGACGGGAGGGCCGGGAATGAGCAGTTCTTC. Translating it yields CAISDGRAGNEQFF.

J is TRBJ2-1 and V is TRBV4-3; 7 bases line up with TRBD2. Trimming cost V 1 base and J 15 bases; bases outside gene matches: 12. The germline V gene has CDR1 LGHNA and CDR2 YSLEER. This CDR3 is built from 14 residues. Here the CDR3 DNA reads TGCGCCAGCAGCCAAGGGGCTAGCGGCCTACGTCTGTTCTTC. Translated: CASSQGASGLRLFF.

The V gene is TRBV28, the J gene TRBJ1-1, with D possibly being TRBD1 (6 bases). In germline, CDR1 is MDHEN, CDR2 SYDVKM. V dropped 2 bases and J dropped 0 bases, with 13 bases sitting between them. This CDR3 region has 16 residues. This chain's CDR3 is CASSLKFTGLNTEAFF. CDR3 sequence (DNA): TGTGCCAGCAGTTTAAAGTTCACAGGGTTGAACACTGAAGCTTTCTTT. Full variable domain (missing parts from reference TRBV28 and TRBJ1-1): DVKVTQSSRYLVKRTGEKVFLECVQDMDHENMFWYRQDPGLGLRLIYFSYDVKMKEKGDIPEGYSVSREKKERFSLILESASTNQTSMYLCASSLKFTGLNTEAFFGQGTRLTVV.